Described below is a single T cell receptor beta chain sequence and its context. These data come from a study of blood T cell repertoires in COVID-19. Across the whole study: Material from acute and convalescent COVID-19 was sourced from the United States, Italy and Spain. Sample material is recorded as cDNA or gDNA derived from T cells, B-cell-depleted T cells, or PBMCs.

The CDR3 totals 16 residues. Germline V lookup: CDR1 ENHRY, CDR2 SYGVKD. The ends were cut back, 4 bases at V and 2 bases at J, with 17 bases in the middle. In the original workflow: Estimation of nucleated cell counts was performed using reference gene primer amplification. Here immunoSEQ multiplex PCR was the method, and the copy in TCRdb shows in-frame clones only, minus some. V, J and clone size reflect that table, while D and trimming were determined from the DNA. Here the sample spans 75,000 to 90,000 clones, about 87% being singletons. The chain has TRBV10-3 and TRBJ2-5, with D maybe TRBD2 (7 bases). The specimen was peripheral blood. This receptor was obtained from a man aged 80 or over with acute or convalescent COVID-19. The CDR3 nucleotides are TGTGCCATCAGTGGAGGGGGGGCCAAAAAACAAGAGACCCAGTACTTC. The encoded protein is CAISGGGAKKQETQYF.